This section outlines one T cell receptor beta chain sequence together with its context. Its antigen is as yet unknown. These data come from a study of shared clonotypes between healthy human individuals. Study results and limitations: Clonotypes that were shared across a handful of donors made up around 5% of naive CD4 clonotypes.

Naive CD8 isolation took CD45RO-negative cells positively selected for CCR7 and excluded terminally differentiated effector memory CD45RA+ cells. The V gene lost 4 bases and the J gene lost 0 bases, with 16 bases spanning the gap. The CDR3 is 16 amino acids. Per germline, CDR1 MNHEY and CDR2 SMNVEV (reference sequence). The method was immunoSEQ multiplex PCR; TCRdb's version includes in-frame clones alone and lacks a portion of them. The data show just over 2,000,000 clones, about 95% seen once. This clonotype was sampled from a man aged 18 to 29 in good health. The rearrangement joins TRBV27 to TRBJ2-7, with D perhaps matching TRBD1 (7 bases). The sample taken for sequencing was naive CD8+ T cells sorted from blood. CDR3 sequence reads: CASSSSWGDSSYEQYF. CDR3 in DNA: TGTGCCAGCAGTTCGTCGTGGGGGGACAGCTCCTACGAGCAGTACTTC.